The T cell receptor beta chain under discussion was sequenced for a study of blood T cell repertoires in COVID-19. Participants were placed into cohorts based on the clinical history they reported. The V segment lost 5 bases and the J segment 4 bases; nucleotides outside the gene matches: 16. The CDR3 totals 18 residues. Germline-derived CDR1 and CDR2 are MDHEN and SYDVKM. Profiled with immunoSEQ multiplex PCR; TCRdb holds only in-frame clones, not every one. The repertoire holds fewer than 300,000 clones, around 88% seen once, with more than 0.95% in the top ten. The chain couples TRBV28 to TRBJ1-5, with 8 positions matching TRBD1. The source of this sequence is a middle-aged woman with acute COVID-19. Sequences were obtained from PBMCs or T cells enriched from blood (not recorded which). The CDR3 region is CASSPHPGGGPRNQPQHF. The CDR3 nucleotides read TGTGCCAGCAGTCCACACCCAGGGGGCGGACCTAGGAATCAGCCCCAGCATTTT.